This is a list of T cell receptor beta chains from one sample in a study of T cell repertoires in cytomegalovirus infection. TCRdb independently ran MiXCR on the reads; one entry per CDR3 protein. The sample comprises about 740,000 distinct CDR3 sequences, 35% of which are singletons, and 2.5% to 3.5% rests with the top ten. The sequencing input was PBMCs. These receptors were obtained from a human donor in good health (CMV status not recorded). Some clones in this sample may be carry-over from other donors' samples. The CDR3 runs from the conserved cysteine through the conserved F or W. The order of the fields is V gene, D gene, clone size, J gene, CDR3 DNA, CDR3 protein. D genes are given only for firm matches. A row's size may be missing; if present it is once, few, many or a size class.

TRBV18,NA,NA,TRBJ1-1,TGTGCCAGCTCACGAAATCAGCCTGAAGCTTTCTTT,CASSRNQPEAFF
TRBV6-2/TRBV6-3,NA,NA,TRBJ1-6,TGTGCCAGCAGTTACCTGGTTCGGCTGTATGCTAGTGGGTCACCCCTCCACTTT,CASSYLVRLYASGSPLHF
TRBV27,TRBD1,NA,TRBJ1-1,TGTGCCAGCAGCACAGGGGGGCGGACTGAAGCTTTCTTT,CASSTGGRTEAFF
TRBV28,TRBD1,few,TRBJ1-2,TGTGCCAGCAGTATACAGGGGGCCGGCTATGGCTACACCTTC,CASSIQGAGYGYTF
TRBV29-1,NA,NA,TRBJ2-7,TGCAGCGCCTCGCTGACGGGGGGCCCTTACGAGCCGTACTTC,CSASLTGGPYEPYF
TRBV19,NA,few,TRBJ1-5,TGTGCCAGTAGTACGGGGAGCAGCAATCAGCCCCAGCATTTT,CASSTGSSNQPQHF
TRBV7-2,TRBD2,few,TRBJ2-7,TGTGCCGCTCGATTAGCGGGGGCCTACGAGCAGTACTTC,CAARLAGAYEQYF
TRBV5-1,TRBD1,many,TRBJ2-3,TGCGCCAGCAGCTCAACAGGGGGGAGTACAGATACGCAGTATTTT,CASSSTGGSTDTQYF
TRBV7-8,NA,many,TRBJ2-7,TGTGCCAGCAGCTGGAGGACGGGGAATACCTACGAGCAGTACTTC,CASSWRTGNTYEQYF
TRBV12-3/TRBV12-4,TRBD1,NA,TRBJ1-2,TGTGCCAGCAGTCCGTCCCGGGACAGGTCCGACTATGGCTACACCTTC,CASSPSRDRSDYGYTF
TRBV6-6,NA,few,TRBJ1-5,TGTGCCAGCAGACGGACTGTTAGCAATCAGCCCCAGCATTTT,CASRRTVSNQPQHF
TRBV20-1,TRBD1,many,TRBJ2-7,TGCAGTGCTCCATGTTCGACAGGGCTCTACGAGCAGTACTTC,CSAPCSTGLYEQYF
TRBV6-1,NA,NA,TRBJ2-5,TGTGCCAGCAGTCCTTACGGAAATCAAGAGACCCAGTACTTC,CASSPYGNQETQYF
TRBV4-1,TRBD2,few,TRBJ2-7,TGCGCCAGCAGCCAAGATCGGGGCGGGAGGCGCGAGCAGTACTTC,CASSQDRGGRREQYF
TRBV13,TRBD1,few,TRBJ1-1,TGTGCCAGCAGTCCGTCCCCGGGACAGGAGTTGGAAGCTTTCTTT,CASSPSPGQELEAFF
TRBV12-3/TRBV12-4,NA,NA,TRBJ1-5,TGTGCCAGCAGATTTAGGGGCACTTCGGGGGATAGCAATCAGCCCCAGCATTTT,CASRFRGTSGDSNQPQHF
TRBV7-2,NA,many,TRBJ1-2,TGTGCCAGCAGCTTAACGCAGGCTGGCTACACCTTC,CASSLTQAGYTF
TRBV4-1,NA,once,TRBJ1-2,TGCGCCAGCAGCCAAGCGAGGGGGGCGGACTATGGCTACACCTTC,CASSQARGADYGYTF
TRBV7-9,NA,few,TRBJ1-2,TGTGCCAGCAGCTTTGGCCGGGGCGAACCGGCCGATGGCTACACCTTC,CASSFGRGEPADGYTF
TRBV7-6,TRBD2,many,TRBJ2-2,TGTGCCAGCAGCCTTAGACTAGCGGGAGGCCCGGGGGGAACCACCGGGGAGCTGTTTTTT,CASSLRLAGGPGGTTGELFF
TRBV7-9,TRBD1,few,TRBJ2-7,TGTGCCAGCAGCTCAGGGACGGGGACAGGGGCTACCTACGAGCAGTACTTC,CASSSGTGTGATYEQYF
TRBV19,NA,NA,TRBJ1-5,TGTGCCAGTAGTATCCCGGGGTGGCGTCAGCCCCAGCATTTT,CASSIPGWRQPQHF
TRBV13,TRBD1,few,TRBJ1-2,TGTGCCAGCAGCTCACCCAGGACAGGGGGGCAGTATGGCTACACCTTC,CASSSPRTGGQYGYTF
TRBV5-6,NA,few,TRBJ1-1,TGTGCCAGCAGCTTGAGGACATCAGCGAACACTGAAGCTTTCTTT,CASSLRTSANTEAFF
TRBV7-9,TRBD1,few,TRBJ1-1,TGTGCCAGCAGCTTATGGACCCGGACAGGGCGCACTGAAGCTTTCTTT,CASSLWTRTGRTEAFF
TRBV20-1,TRBD1,NA,TRBJ1-2,TGCAGTGCCAGAAGCGAAAGGACAGGGCATGGCTACACCTTC,CSARSERTGHGYTF
TRBV5-1,NA,NA,TRBJ2-5,TGCGCCAGCAGCTTGCCGACTGGTAAAGAGACCCAGTACTTC,CASSLPTGKETQYF
TRBV2,TRBD2,few,TRBJ2-2,TGTGCCAGCAGAGGACTAGTGACAACCGGGGAGCTGTTTTTT,CASRGLVTTGELFF
TRBV7-4,NA,NA,TRBJ2-3,TGTGCCAGCAGCTTAAGGGAAAATACGCAGTATTTT,CASSLRENTQYF
TRBV5-4,TRBD1,NA,TRBJ2-2,TGTGCCAGCAGCCGGGGGACAGGGCTCACCGGGGAGCTGTTTTTT,CASSRGTGLTGELFF
TRBV28,NA,NA,TRBJ1-3,TGTGCCAGCAGTTTCGGCGTGGGGGGGATCCCTGATGGAAACACCATATATTTT,CASSFGVGGIPDGNTIYF
TRBV7-2,TRBD1,few,TRBJ2-7,TGTGCCAGCAGCTTGTGGGACAGCACCTCCTACGAGCAGTACTTC,CASSLWDSTSYEQYF
TRBV10-3,NA,few,TRBJ2-2,TGTGCCATCAGTGACTCTTCCACGAATACCGGGGAGCTGTTTTTT,CAISDSSTNTGELFF
TRBV7-8,TRBD1,many,TRBJ2-5,TGTGCCAGCAGCCCACTACGGGACAGAAGGGCCCAAGAGACCCAGTACTTC,CASSPLRDRRAQETQYF
TRBV19,TRBD2,NA,TRBJ2-3,TGTGCCAGTAGTATAAGGGTGACTAGCGGCACATATACGCAGTATTTT,CASSIRVTSGTYTQYF
TRBV12-3/TRBV12-4,TRBD1,many,TRBJ1-5,TGTGCCAGCAGTTTCTCCAGGGGGCTAGGTCAGCCCCAGCATTTT,CASSFSRGLGQPQHF
TRBV6-5,NA,NA,TRBJ2-3,TGTGCCAGCAGCATACCAGGAGATACGCAGTATTTT,CASSIPGDTQYF
TRBV12-5,TRBD2,NA,TRBJ2-1,TGTGCTAGTGGTTTCCGGCGGGAGGGCGAGCAGTTCTTC,CASGFRREGEQFF
TRBV7-2,NA,many,TRBJ2-7,TGTGCCAGCGCTAAGGCTTCGGAAACCTACGAGCAGTACTTC,CASAKASETYEQYF
TRBV29-1,NA,few,TRBJ1-5,TGCAGCGTTCCGAGCCAGGATGGAGTGTCCCAGCATTTT,CSVPSQDGVSQHF
TRBV19,TRBD2,NA,TRBJ2-1,TGTGCCAGTAGTATCATAGCGGGGGGCGTCCATGAGCAGTTCTTC,CASSIIAGGVHEQFF
TRBV24-1,TRBD1,NA,TRBJ2-2,TGTGCCACCAGTGACCGTTGGACAGGGCGGGACGGGGAGCTGTTTTTT,CATSDRWTGRDGELFF
TRBV7-6,NA,NA,TRBJ2-2,TGTGCCAGCAAACAGGGGTTGAGCGGGAGTGGTTCGTGGACCGGGGAGCTGTTTTTT,CASKQGLSGSGSWTGELFF
TRBV19,NA,few,TRBJ2-1,TGTGCCAGTAGTATAGCTCCGGGGGGCCTCCTTCATGAGCAGTTCTTC,CASSIAPGGLLHEQFF
TRBV24-1,TRBD1,NA,TRBJ1-1,TGTGCCACCCGCGGGACAGGGGGGGGCACTGAAGCTTTCTTT,CATRGTGGGTEAFF
TRBV6-6,NA,NA,TRBJ1-5,TGTGCCAGCAGCCCCAAAGGGGCCCGAGGTCAGCCCCAGCATTTT,CASSPKGARGQPQHF
TRBV28,NA,NA,TRBJ2-5,TGTGCCAGCAGTTCCCCGATGTTCCAAGAGACCCAGTACTTC,CASSSPMFQETQYF